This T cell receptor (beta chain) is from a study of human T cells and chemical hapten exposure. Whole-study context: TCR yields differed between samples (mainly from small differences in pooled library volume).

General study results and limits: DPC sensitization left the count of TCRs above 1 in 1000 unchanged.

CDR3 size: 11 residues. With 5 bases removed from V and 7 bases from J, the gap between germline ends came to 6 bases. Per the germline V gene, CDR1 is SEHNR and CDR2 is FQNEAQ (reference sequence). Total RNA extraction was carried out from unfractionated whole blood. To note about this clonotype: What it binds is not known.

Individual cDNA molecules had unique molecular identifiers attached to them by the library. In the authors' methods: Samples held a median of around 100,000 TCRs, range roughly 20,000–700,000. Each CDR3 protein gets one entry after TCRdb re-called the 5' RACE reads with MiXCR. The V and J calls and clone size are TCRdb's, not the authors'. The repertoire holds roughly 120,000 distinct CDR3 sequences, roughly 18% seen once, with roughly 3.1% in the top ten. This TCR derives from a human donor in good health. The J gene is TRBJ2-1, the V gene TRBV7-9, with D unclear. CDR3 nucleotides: TGTGCCAGCAGCCGTCTAAATGAGCAGTTCTTC. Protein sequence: CASSRLNEQFF.